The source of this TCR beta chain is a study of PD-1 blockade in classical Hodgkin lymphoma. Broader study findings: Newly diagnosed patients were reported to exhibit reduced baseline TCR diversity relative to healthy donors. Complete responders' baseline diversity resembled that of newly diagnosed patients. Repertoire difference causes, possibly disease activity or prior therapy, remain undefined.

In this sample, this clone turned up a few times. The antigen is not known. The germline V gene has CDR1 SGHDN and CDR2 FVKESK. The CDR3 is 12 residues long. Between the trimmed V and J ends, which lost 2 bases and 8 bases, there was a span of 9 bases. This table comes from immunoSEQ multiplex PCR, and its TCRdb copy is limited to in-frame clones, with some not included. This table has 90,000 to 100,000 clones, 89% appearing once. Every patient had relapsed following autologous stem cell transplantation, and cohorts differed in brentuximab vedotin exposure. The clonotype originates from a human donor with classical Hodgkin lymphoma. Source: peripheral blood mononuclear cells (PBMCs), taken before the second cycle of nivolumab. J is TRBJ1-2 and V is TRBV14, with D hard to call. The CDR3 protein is CASSQLGYGYTF. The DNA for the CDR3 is TGTGCCAGCAGCCAACTCGGGTACGGCTACACCTTC.